This T cell receptor (beta chain) comes out of a study of T cell responses to AZD1222 COVID-19 vaccine. Germline CDR1 and CDR2: MDHEN and SYDVKM. This CDR3 is 12 amino acids long. Trimming at V came to 6 bases and at J to 8 bases, leaving 3 bases not matched to a gene. Sequencing was performed with immunoSEQ multiplex PCR; in TCRdb, only in-frame clones are kept and a portion is missing. The profile shows roughly 150,000 clones, around 90% of them singletons. Source: peripheral blood, taken on day 0 of AZD1222 vaccination. The source of this sequence is an adult in good health. This chain joins TRBV28 and TRBJ1-2; 10 bases match TRBD1. CDR3: CASSDRGRGYTF. CDR3 DNA sequence: TGTGCCAGCAGCGACAGGGGGCGAGGCTACACCTTC.